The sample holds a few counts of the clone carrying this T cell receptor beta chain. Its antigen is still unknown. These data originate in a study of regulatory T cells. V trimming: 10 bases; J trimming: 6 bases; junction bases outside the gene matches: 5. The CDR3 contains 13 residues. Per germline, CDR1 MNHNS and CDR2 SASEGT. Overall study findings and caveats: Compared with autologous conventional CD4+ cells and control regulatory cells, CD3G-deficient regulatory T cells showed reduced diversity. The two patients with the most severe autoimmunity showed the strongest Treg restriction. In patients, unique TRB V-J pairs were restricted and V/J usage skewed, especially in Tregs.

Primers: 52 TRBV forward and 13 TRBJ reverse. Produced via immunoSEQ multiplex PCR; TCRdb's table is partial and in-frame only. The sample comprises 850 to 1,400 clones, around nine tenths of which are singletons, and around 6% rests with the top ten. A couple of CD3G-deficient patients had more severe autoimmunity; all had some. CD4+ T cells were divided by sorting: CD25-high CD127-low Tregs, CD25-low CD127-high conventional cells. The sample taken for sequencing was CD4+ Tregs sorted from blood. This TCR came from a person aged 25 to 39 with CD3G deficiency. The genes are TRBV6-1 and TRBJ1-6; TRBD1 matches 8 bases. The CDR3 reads CATRQGPNSPLHF. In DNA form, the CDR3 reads TGTGCCACTCGACAGGGGCCTAATTCACCCCTCCACTTT.